The rows below give T cell receptor beta chains drawn from one sample of a study of neoadjuvant anti-PD-1 for oral cavity cancer. Produced via immunoSEQ multiplex PCR; TCRdb's table is partial and in-frame only. In the table there are roughly 15,000 clones, about 76% of which are singletons. Sequences were derived from PBMCs, sampled after nivolumab (anti-PD-1) treatment. The receptors shown here come from a person aged 40 to 85 with oral cavity squamous cell carcinoma. The CDR3 runs from the conserved cysteine through the conserved F or W. Fields, in order: CDR3 protein, V gene, J gene.

cdr3_aa: CATSRADNQETQYF
v_call: TRBV15
j_call: TRBJ2-5

cdr3_aa: CASRRQGASNTEAFF
v_call: TRBV19
j_call: TRBJ1-1

cdr3_aa: CASSSGTGGTDTQYF
v_call: TRBV5-1
j_call: TRBJ2-3

cdr3_aa: CASTVFDSGANVLTF
v_call: TRBV19
j_call: TRBJ2-6

cdr3_aa: CASSPGTGGLEQYF
v_call: TRBV18
j_call: TRBJ2-7

cdr3_aa: CASSVLWDGSYEQYF
v_call: TRBV6-1
j_call: TRBJ2-7

cdr3_aa: CASSPTPQHF
v_call: TRBV21-1
j_call: TRBJ1-5

cdr3_aa: CASSLGTRLQDTQYF
v_call: TRBV9
j_call: TRBJ2-3

cdr3_aa: CASSLGQGLGTFF
v_call: TRBV7-8
j_call: TRBJ1-1

cdr3_aa: CASSLVLSGVNTEAFF
v_call: TRBV5-1
j_call: TRBJ1-1

cdr3_aa: CASSNQNTGELFF
v_call: TRBV11-2
j_call: TRBJ2-2

cdr3_aa: CASSLRTSGNYEQFF
v_call: TRBV27
j_call: TRBJ2-1

cdr3_aa: CASSEGAGANTGELFF
v_call: TRBV10-1
j_call: TRBJ2-2

cdr3_aa: CSVDSQVVGYTF
v_call: TRBV29-1
j_call: TRBJ1-2

cdr3_aa: CASNLMTADIYGYTF
v_call: TRBV7-9
j_call: TRBJ1-2

cdr3_aa: CASSRGVMWAPSTDTQYF
v_call: TRBV7-9
j_call: TRBJ2-3

cdr3_aa: CASSLIVGWVGTGELFF
v_call: TRBV2
j_call: TRBJ2-2

cdr3_aa: CASTQGTILETQYF
v_call: TRBV7-9
j_call: TRBJ2-5

cdr3_aa: CASSPRGGDLQQSGELFF
v_call: TRBV5-6
j_call: TRBJ2-2

cdr3_aa: CASSSGSSGYTF
v_call: TRBV28
j_call: TRBJ1-2

cdr3_aa: CASSWGTANTEAFF
v_call: TRBV6-5
j_call: TRBJ1-1

cdr3_aa: CASSIERGEQYF
v_call: TRBV19
j_call: TRBJ2-7

cdr3_aa: CASSFSGGNTEAFF
v_call: TRBV5-1
j_call: TRBJ1-1

cdr3_aa: CASSRDAGEKLFF
v_call: TRBV5-1
j_call: TRBJ1-4

cdr3_aa: CASSLGTGGQYF
v_call: TRBV28
j_call: TRBJ2-7

cdr3_aa: CASSSLGEQYF
v_call: TRBV5-5
j_call: TRBJ2-7

cdr3_aa: CASSSKGTGGLGYTF
v_call: TRBV2
j_call: TRBJ1-2

cdr3_aa: CASSFGGGYTEAFF
v_call: TRBV5-6
j_call: TRBJ1-1

cdr3_aa: CASSYGSRTDTQYF
v_call: TRBV6-5
j_call: TRBJ2-3

cdr3_aa: CASPRGGNYGYTF
v_call: TRBV18
j_call: TRBJ1-2

cdr3_aa: CASSPQPGELFF
v_call: TRBV5-6
j_call: TRBJ2-2

cdr3_aa: CASSLVPGGYSSDEQFF
v_call: TRBV11-2
j_call: TRBJ2-1

cdr3_aa: CAISEETGGLDEQYF
v_call: TRBV10-3
j_call: TRBJ2-7

cdr3_aa: CASSFSSTDTQYF
v_call: TRBV5-1
j_call: TRBJ2-3

cdr3_aa: CASSLAPLGSYNEQFF
v_call: TRBV5-1
j_call: TRBJ2-1

cdr3_aa: CASSLRQGLTGELFF
v_call: TRBV5-6
j_call: TRBJ2-2

cdr3_aa: CSVLGYLISTDTQYF
v_call: TRBV29-1
j_call: TRBJ2-3

cdr3_aa: CASSLDGSTSTDTQYF
v_call: TRBV5-1
j_call: TRBJ2-3

cdr3_aa: CASSSTSYNEQFF
v_call: TRBV7-9
j_call: TRBJ2-1

cdr3_aa: CASSMGRQGDQPQHF
v_call: TRBV6-6
j_call: TRBJ1-5

cdr3_aa: CASSVEGAGGPNTGELFF
v_call: TRBV9
j_call: TRBJ2-2

cdr3_aa: CASSYSGESYEQYF
v_call: TRBV6-5
j_call: TRBJ2-7

cdr3_aa: CASSLEPRGYEQYF
v_call: TRBV7-9
j_call: TRBJ2-7

cdr3_aa: CAWRAVASYEQYF
v_call: TRBV30
j_call: TRBJ2-7

cdr3_aa: CASSPPGNTEAFF
v_call: TRBV11-2
j_call: TRBJ1-1

cdr3_aa: CASSLTRDPKNIQYF
v_call: TRBV6-5
j_call: TRBJ2-4

cdr3_aa: CASSVDSGENEQFF
v_call: TRBV9
j_call: TRBJ2-1

cdr3_aa: CASSYRDSVTDTQYF
v_call: TRBV4-1
j_call: TRBJ2-3

cdr3_aa: CASSLAQQGWSEAFF
v_call: TRBV5-1
j_call: TRBJ1-1

cdr3_aa: CASIGGARGTEAFF
v_call: TRBV19
j_call: TRBJ1-1

cdr3_aa: CASSAPWGTYEQYF
v_call: TRBV9
j_call: TRBJ2-7

cdr3_aa: CASSEGPGGYEQYF
v_call: TRBV6-1
j_call: TRBJ2-7